The 4 T cell receptor beta chains below come from one sample, sequenced in a study of CD8+ T cells in alopecia areata. In each case, RNA was isolated and then reverse transcribed into cDNA as the sequencing template. Libraries were prepared by immunoSEQ multiplex PCR; TCRdb keeps only in-frame clonotypes and omits some of them. This repertoire shows some 170,000 clones, just under 60% found once; its top ten account for roughly 14%. The specimen comprised CD4+ T cells sorted from blood, sampled at week 0. These receptors were collected from a human donor with alopecia areata.

This chain joins TRBV5-4 and TRBJ2-2; no clear D gene. The germline gives CDR1 SGHNT, CDR2 YYREEE (reference sequence). The CDR3 sequence is 12 residues long. The CDR3 region is CSGSSNTGELFF. CDR3 in DNA: TGTTCGGGCAGTTCGAACACCGGGGAGCTGTTTTTT.

This clone was seen more than once but under ten times. Here the CDR3 reads CASSPGGTSVEQYF. The CDR3, as DNA: TGTGCCAGCAGCCCTGGGGGGACTAGCGTCGAGCAGTACTTC. The chain is built from TRBV9 and TRBJ2-7, with 10 bases lining up with TRBD2. Germline V gives CDR1 SGDLS, CDR2 YYNGEE. The CDR3 loop spans 14 amino acids. V gave up 4 bases and J gave up 6 bases; unmatched junction bases: 7.

The rearrangement uses TRBV5-6 and TRBJ1-5; a weak D match, TRBD1 (5 bases). The ends were cut back, 4 bases at V and 2 bases at J, with 13 bases in the middle. CDR3 length: 15 residues. In germline, CDR1 is SGHDT, CDR2 YYEEEE. The CDR3 DNA reads TGTGCCAGCAGCCAATACCAGGGCGGCAATCAGCCCCAGCATTTT. It yields the protein CASSQYQGGNQPQHF. Full variable domain (missing parts from reference TRBV5-6 and TRBJ1-5): DAGVTQSPTHLIKTRGQQVTLRCSPKSGHDTVSWYQQALGQGPQFIFQYYEEEERQRGNFPDRFSGHQFPNYSSELNVNALLLGDSALYLCASSQYQGGNQPQHFGDGTRLSIL.

This chain joins TRBV25-1 and TRBJ2-6; possibly TRBD2 for D (5 bases). Trimming removed 8 bases from V and 0 bases from J, with 8 bases in between. Germline V CDR1 and CDR2: MGHDK, SYGVNS. This CDR3 has 14 amino acids. The CDR3 protein is CASADFSGANVLTF. The DNA of the CDR3 is TGTGCCAGCGCGGACTTCTCTGGGGCCAACGTCCTGACTTTC.